The 10 T cell receptor beta chains in this list originate from one sample, sequenced in a study of blood T cell repertoires in COVID-19. Data came from immunoSEQ multiplex PCR; TCRdb stores just in-frame clones and leaves some out. The sample yields 100,000 to 150,000 clones, around 80% seen once. The source material was PBMCs or T cells enriched from blood (not recorded which). These receptor sequences come from a middle-aged man with acute COVID-19.

V and J are TRBV5-8 and TRBJ1-5; D is perhaps TRBD1 (6 bases). Trimming shortened V by 4 bases and J by 7 bases, and 18 bases separated the two germline ends. CDR1 and CDR2 from the germline V gene are SGHTS and YDEGEE. This CDR3 contains 15 residues. DNA of the CDR3: TGTGCCAGCAGCCCTCAATCAGGGGAAGGGCAGCCCCAGCATTTT. Encoded protein: CASSPQSGEGQPQHF.

The chain couples TRBV5-4 to TRBJ2-2; TRBD1 agrees at 10 bases. The CDR3 runs 15 residues. Trimming removed 3 bases from V and 5 bases from J; junction bases left unmatched: 4. Germline-derived CDR1 and CDR2 are SGHNT and YYREEE (reference sequence). CDR3 bases: TGTGCCAGCAGCTATGGGACAGGGGAGACCGGGGAGCTGTTTTTT. As protein: CASSYGTGETGELFF.

The rearrangement links TRBV6-5 to TRBJ2-5; 8 nucleotides agree with TRBD1. The V segment lost 6 bases and the J segment 4 bases; nucleotides outside the gene matches: 7. Per the germline V gene, CDR1 is MNHEY and CDR2 is SVGAGI. The CDR3 is made up of 14 amino acids. The CDR3 sequence: CASSDRGGGETQYF. In DNA form, the CDR3 reads TGTGCCAGCAGCGACAGGGGTGGGGGAGAGACCCAGTACTTC.

The table lists this clone with a few counts. V is TRBV18 and J is TRBJ1-1, with TRBD1 matching over 8 bases. From germline, CDR1 is KGHSH and CDR2 LQKENI. V lost 6 bases, J lost 5 bases, and 11 bases stayed unmatched. This CDR3 is 15 amino acids long. CDR3 loop: CASSLPDRDGTEAFF. CDR3 nucleotides: TGTGCCAGCTCTCTTCCGGACAGGGACGGAACTGAAGCTTTCTTT.

This chain connects TRBV3-1 (or the pseudogene TRBV3-2) to TRBJ2-7, with TRBD2 matching 11 bases. The CDR3 has 14 residues. V dropped 4 bases and J dropped 1; count of bases not matched to a gene: 0. Germline CDR1 is LGHDT and CDR2 is YNNKEL (reference sequence). The chain's CDR3 is CASSPSGRSYEQYF. CDR3 sequence (DNA): TGTGCCAGCAGCCCTAGCGGGAGGTCCTACGAGCAGTACTTC.

The chain links TRBV27 to TRBJ2-3; D is undetermined. The CDR3 spans 13 residues. V dropped 5 bases and J dropped 5 bases, with 11 bases sitting between them. Germline values: CDR1 MNHEY, CDR2 SMNVEV (reference sequence). CDR3 sequence reads: CASSRSTLDTQYF. In DNA form, the CDR3 reads TGTGCCAGCAGTCGGAGTACCTTAGATACGCAGTATTTT.

The rearrangement links TRBV28 to TRBJ1-5; a possible D gene is TRBD1 (6 bases). This CDR3 contains 14 residues. V gave up 7 bases and J gave up 11 bases, with 21 bases separating them. Per germline, CDR1 MDHEN and CDR2 SYDVKM. In nucleotides, the CDR3 is TGTGCCAGCACCGGGGACACCTCCTCTCGAGCCCAGCATTTT. This codes for CASTGDTSSRAQHF.

The genes are TRBV5-6 and TRBJ2-3; D is possibly TRBD2 (5 bases). There are 13 residues in the CDR3. Germline CDR1 reads SGHDT; CDR2 reads YYEEEE. The V end lost 5 bases, the J end lost 6 bases, and 13 bases lay between the germline ends. This CDR3 is CASRFGETDTQYF. DNA for the CDR3: TGTGCCAGCAGATTTGGGGAGACGGATACGCAGTATTTT.

The V gene is TRBV24-1, the J gene TRBJ2-2; D is uncertain. The CDR3 sequence is 12 residues long. Germline values: CDR1 KGHDR, CDR2 SFDVKD. Deletions cut 9 bases from V and 7 bases from J, with 11 bases between. CDR3 bases: TGTGCCACCGCATCGGGTCACGGGGAGCTGTTTTTT. Residues: CATASGHGELFF.

V and J are TRBV30 and TRBJ2-7; D is possibly TRBD1 (6 bases). Germline V gene sequence: CDR1 GTSNPN, CDR2 SVGIG (reference sequence). This CDR3 has 11 residues. V lost 2 bases and J 6 bases, leaving 8 bases between the germline ends. CDR3 protein: CAWSTRGEQYF. CDR3 bases: TGTGCCTGGAGTACCAGGGGCGAGCAGTACTTC.